This TCR beta chain derives from a study of OX40 agonist ivuxolimab in advanced cancers. Study summary: Those treated in dose escalation had hepatocellular carcinoma, melanoma, renal cell cancer or head and neck cancer. Three individuals attained partial responses, comprising one hepatocellular carcinoma case and two cutaneous melanoma cases.

CDR3 length: 13 residues. In germline, CDR1 is SGHTA, CDR2 FQGNSA. Trimming took 4 bases from V and 6 from J, leaving 10 bases between them. Here immunoSEQ multiplex PCR was the method, and the copy in TCRdb shows in-frame clones only, minus some. Among more than 80,000 clones listed, around nine tenths were seen once. Study results and caveats: Low normalized T-cell clonal expansion was additionally recorded for some nonresponders.

Concerning this clone itself: Its matching antigen is unknown.

The chain recombines TRBV7-2 with TRBJ1-5; D gene unclear. The source is an adult with an advanced solid tumor such as melanoma, head and neck, liver or kidney cancer. Specimen: CD4+ or CD8+ T cells sorted from blood, collected in a trial of the OX40 agonist ivuxolimab. The CDR3 DNA is TGTGCCAGCAGCTATTCTCCAACTCAGCCCCAGCATTTT. It is translated as CASSYSPTQPQHF.